A selection of T cell receptor beta chains follows, all from one sample in a study of blood T cell repertoires in COVID-19. Profiling relied on immunoSEQ multiplex PCR, and the TCRdb table lists in-frame clones only, not all of them. The sample lists 300,000 to 350,000 clones, approximately 90% occurring once. Sequenced sample: peripheral blood. The receptors originated from a man between 18 and 35 years old with active or convalescent COVID-19. Each CDR3 is given with its conserved first and last residue.

J,V,CDR3
TRBJ2-7,TRBV28,CASSLPGLESFEQYF
TRBJ1-1,TRBV5-1,CASSLSASLPEAFF
TRBJ1-4,TRBV6-5,CASRTTGSEKLFF
TRBJ2-2,TRBV2,CASSEKPGLNTGELFF
TRBJ2-1,TRBV9,CASSVGDRENEQFF
TRBJ2-4,TRBV6-6,CASSYVAGRAKNIQYF
TRBJ2-1,TRBV7-3,CASSLMGTSVGQQFF
TRBJ2-3,TRBV4-1,CASSQGRAFRAYTDTQYF
TRBJ2-7,TRBV18,CASSPGQGIHEQYF
TRBJ2-6,TRBV11-3,CASSLDGTGFSGANVLTF
TRBJ1-5,TRBV19,CASSIDPGWDQPQHF
TRBJ2-7,TRBV2,CASRGTWSSYEQYF
TRBJ2-3,TRBV28,CASSWHSFTDTQYF
TRBJ2-1,TRBV5-5,CASSLRSASGYVGYNEQFF
TRBJ2-1,TRBV28,CASRPEREYNEQFF
TRBJ2-3,TRBV6-2/TRBV6-3,CASSYPQGRETQYF
TRBJ2-4,TRBV11-2,CASSLVQGAFDPTKNIQYF
TRBJ1-5,TRBV4-1,CASSRSGGSNQPQHF
TRBJ2-7,TRBV11-2,CASSPIGTGGTYEQYF
TRBJ2-3,TRBV18,CASSSLPGQNTDTQYF
TRBJ2-7,TRBV18,CASSPPWGGNEQYF
TRBJ2-7,TRBV3-1/TRBV3-2,CASSHTSDNFYEQYF
TRBJ2-1,TRBV7-9,CASSPTRGNEQFF
TRBJ1-1,TRBV6-4,CASTQTAGNTEAFF
TRBJ1-2,TRBV11-2,CASSVGRTLRHGYTF
TRBJ2-7,TRBV27,CASGSGPPYEQYF
TRBJ1-2,TRBV4-1,CASSQDLSLNYGYTF
TRBJ1-4,TRBV23-1,CASSPPADREITTNEKLFF
TRBJ2-7,TRBV11-1,CASSPHRDEQYF
TRBJ2-5,TRBV2,CATAGTSGLQETQYF
TRBJ2-1,TRBV4-3,CASSQVGGGQFNEQFF
TRBJ2-5,TRBV7-2,CASSRRLAGGRETQYF
TRBJ2-3,TRBV6-5,CASRRAPADTQYF
TRBJ2-1,TRBV24-1,CATSDYLGGGSYNEQFF
TRBJ2-7,TRBV7-3,CASSLIRAGRNEQYF
TRBJ2-3,TRBV28,CASSLYLAGSQATQYF
TRBJ2-7,TRBV28,CASRGGSYEQYF
TRBJ2-5,TRBV5-1,CASSLARQGLGETQYF
TRBJ1-1,TRBV7-2,CASSFSSSTEAFF
TRBJ1-5,TRBV4-3,CASSQGKGGNQPQHF
TRBJ2-2,TRBV9,CASSVARGTGELFF
TRBJ2-7,TRBV6-5,CASSLGQGGEQYF
TRBJ2-1,TRBV19,CASVGGVDHEQFF
TRBJ2-1,TRBV7-9,CASSLAAGGYYNEQFF
TRBJ2-7,TRBV10-3,CAISQGYEQYF
TRBJ2-7,TRBV5-1,CASSTPGSLEQYF
TRBJ2-7,TRBV27,CASSLTSSYEQYF
TRBJ1-4,TRBV18,CASSSMAGYEKLFF
TRBJ1-4,TRBV4-2,CASSQDSGDNEKLFF
TRBJ2-7,TRBV15,CATSRDRDDEQYF
TRBJ2-7,TRBV21-1,CASSNPGDYEQYF
TRBJ2-5,TRBV5-4,CASSSPGTGRETQYF
TRBJ1-1,TRBV4-3,CASSQSSPGMNTEAFF
TRBJ1-3,TRBV18,CASSASGTWGNTIYF
TRBJ2-7,TRBV29-1,CSVATRSEQYF
TRBJ1-5,TRBV6-2/TRBV6-3,CASSSEARGNQPQHF
TRBJ2-7,TRBV2,CASSEFGSYEQYF
TRBJ1-4,TRBV11-2,CASTTQGLNEKLFF
TRBJ2-7,TRBV7-2,CASSTGLAGSYEQYF